The 25 T cell receptor beta chains reported below all come from one sample, sequenced in a study of T cells after yellow fever vaccination. From the 5' RACE reads, TCRdb called clonotypes with MiXCR, one entry per CDR3 protein. The sample has under 150,000 distinct CDR3 sequences; less than 9.5% are singletons. The specimen was CD4+ T cells sorted from PBMCs, collected 5 days after the yellow fever booster vaccination. The receptor set was obtained from a young man who received the YFV17D yellow fever vaccine.

This clonotype occurred many times. This rearrangement joins TRBV28 to TRBJ2-2; 8 bases match TRBD2. The CDR3 runs to 14 residues. V shed 7 bases, J shed 6 bases, and the junction held 7 bases outside the gene matches. Germline-derived CDR1 and CDR2 are MDHEN and SYDVKM. The CDR3 here is CASKPGGGPGELFF. As DNA, the CDR3 is TGTGCCAGCAAGCCGGGAGGGGGTCCCGGGGAGCTGTTTTTT.

Points on this clonotype: With a much larger clone just one base away, this may be a read error. The genes are TRBV7-9 and TRBJ1-5; no definite D call. This CDR3 region has 12 residues. The V end lost 10 bases, the J end lost 6 bases, and 13 bases lay between the germline ends. CDR1 SEHNR and CDR2 FQNEAQ come from the germline V gene (reference sequence). Here the CDR3 reads CATSDVAQPQHF. The CDR3 coding sequence is TGTGCCACCTCGGACGTTGCTCAGCCCCAGCATTTT.

This clonotype is a singleton in its sample. Being one base from a much bigger clone, this may be a read error. The CDR3 protein is CASSQARGYTF. The CDR3 region has the DNA TGCGCCAGCAGCCAAGCCCGGGGCTACACCTTC. This chain joins TRBV4-3 and TRBJ1-2; D gene uncertain. Germline V lookup: CDR1 LGHNA, CDR2 YSLEER. This CDR3 contains 11 residues. V lost 1 base and J lost 8, with 5 bases in between.

This clonotype was recorded a few times. The chain couples TRBV5-5 to TRBJ2-7; D is unresolved. The CDR3 is 14 residues long. In germline, CDR1 is SGHKS, CDR2 YYEKEE (reference sequence). The V gene lost 4 bases and the J gene lost 4 bases, with 15 bases spanning the gap. This CDR3 reads CASSPNRDGYEQYF. For the CDR3, the DNA is TGTGCCAGCAGCCCCAATCGTGACGGTTACGAGCAGTACTTC.

The V gene is TRBV6-2 or TRBV6-3, the J gene TRBJ1-5, with no clear D. The CDR3 runs 12 residues. Trimming took off 6 bases at V and 7 bases at J, with 10 bases between the two ends. Germline CDR1 MNHEY, CDR2 SVGEGT. CDR3 sequence: CASRRLGQPQHF. The DNA of the CDR3 is TGTGCCAGCAGGCGTCTTGGGCAGCCCCAGCATTTT.

There are many counts of this clonotype. The chain carries TRBV19 and TRBJ2-5; possibly TRBD1 for D (6 bases). CDR3 length equals 14 residues. Germline CDR1 is LNHDA and CDR2 is SQIVND (reference sequence). The V end lost 7 bases, the J end lost 3 bases, and 15 bases lay between the germline ends. CDR3 DNA: TGTGCCAGTAAAGAGCCCGGACAGAAAGAGACCCAGTACTTC. Residues: CASKEPGQKETQYF. Filled out from reference TRBV19 and TRBJ2-5, the complete variable domain reads DGGITQSPKYLFRKEGQNVTLSCEQNLNHDAMYWYRQDPGQGLRLIYYSQIVNDFQKGDIAEGYSVSREKKESFPLTVTSAQKNPTAFYLCASKEPGQKETQYFGPGTRLLVL.

This clonotype came up many times. The genes are TRBV4-2 and TRBJ1-1; 7 bases agree with TRBD1. The CDR3 contains 14 residues. Germline V gives CDR1 LGHNA, CDR2 YNFKEQ. The V and J ends lost 4 bases and 6 bases, in that order; junction bases with no gene match: 8. The CDR3 sequence is CASSLVQGTPEAFF. CDR3 DNA: TGTGCCAGCAGCCTGGTACAGGGGACGCCTGAAGCTTTCTTT.

This clonotype was recorded many times. The chain combines TRBV5-1 with TRBJ2-3, with D possibly TRBD2 on 6 matching bases. The CDR3 loop spans 16 amino acids. V was trimmed by 0 bases and J by 2 bases, leaving 13 bases between them. Germline CDR1 reads SGHRS; CDR2 reads YFSETQ. The CDR3 DNA sequence: TGCGCCAGCAGCTTGGGTGCGACTAGTATCACAGATACGCAGTATTTT. It specifies CASSLGATSITDTQYF.

The table lists this clonotype with many counts. The rearrangement links TRBV29-1 to TRBJ2-3; a possible D gene is TRBD2 (6 bases). CDR1 is SQVTM, CDR2 ANQGSEA, per germline. The CDR3 runs to 13 residues. Trimming cost V 3 bases and J 3 bases, with 10 bases left between them. The CDR3 is CSVDGSGTDTQYF. In DNA form, the CDR3 reads TGCAGCGTTGACGGGAGCGGAACAGATACGCAGTATTTT.

This clonotype was detected ten times or more. The J gene is TRBJ2-1, the V gene TRBV5-1, with D possibly being TRBD2 (6 bases). Germline V CDR1 and CDR2: SGHRS, YFSETQ. The CDR3 is 18 amino acids. Trimming left V 1 base short and J 6 bases short, with 23 bases between. CDR3: CASSLIAGRPQRGNEQFF. The CDR3 coding sequence is TGCGCCAGCAGCTTGATCGCGGGGAGGCCCCAAAGGGGCAATGAGCAGTTCTTC.

This clonotype was counted a few times. This rearrangement joins TRBV7-2 to TRBJ2-2; D ambiguous. The germline V and J ends were trimmed by 2 bases and 0 bases, with 7 bases remaining between them. CDR1 is SGHTA, CDR2 FQGNSA, per germline. The CDR3 consists of 15 residues. CDR3 in amino acids: CASSLYLANTGELFF. The DNA of the CDR3 is TGTGCCAGCAGCTTATACCTAGCGAACACCGGGGAGCTGTTTTTT.

This clonotype was picked up many times. This rearrangement joins TRBV12-3 or TRBV12-4 to TRBJ2-7, with unresolved D. Trimming pared 5 bases from V and 3 bases from J, leaving 2 bases between. The length of the CDR3 is 10 residues. The CDR3 DNA is TGTGCCAGCAGTGGCTACGAGCAGTACTTC. Protein: CASSGYEQYF.

This clonotype was recorded at least ten times. The V call is TRBV20-1, the J call TRBJ2-4; 12 nucleotides line up with TRBD1. CDR3 length equals 16 residues. The germline V gene has CDR1 DFQATT and CDR2 SNEGSKA (reference sequence). V was clipped by 5 bases and J by 8 bases; unmatched bases: 13. The CDR3 protein is CSAAAVGTGGKDIQYF. The CDR3 DNA reads as TGCAGTGCTGCGGCGGTCGGGACAGGGGGCAAGGACATTCAGTACTTC.

V and J are TRBV12-3 or TRBV12-4 and TRBJ2-1; a possible D gene is TRBD1 (6 bases). Trimming removed 3 bases at V and 3 bases at J, with 21 bases between. The CDR3 loop spans 18 amino acids. The CDR3 reads CASSLWDGVGAFYNEQFF. Here the CDR3 DNA reads TGTGCCAGCAGTTTGTGGGACGGGGTGGGGGCCTTCTACAATGAGCAGTTCTTC.

This clonotype was detected ten times or more. The V and J genes are TRBV2 and TRBJ2-7; 8 positions match TRBD1. The junction had 10 bases not matched to a gene; V was cut back by 5 bases and J by 10 bases. CDR1 is SNHLY, CDR2 FYNNEI, per germline. CDR3 length: 13 amino acids. The CDR3 nucleotides are TGTGCCAGCAGTACGGACAGGGTTGGCTTCCAGTACTTC. Its translation: CASSTDRVGFQYF.

This clonotype was counted only a few times. This chain connects TRBV5-1 to TRBJ1-3; 10 bases line up with TRBD1. J lost 7 bases, V lost 6 bases, and 13 bases had no gene match. The CDR3 length is 16 residues. Germline loops: CDR1 SGHRS, CDR2 YFSETQ. Here the CDR3 reads CASTPGGDRGSNTIYF. The CDR3 coding sequence is TGCGCCAGCACCCCTGGTGGGGACAGGGGATCTAACACCATATATTTT.

The rearrangement joins TRBV7-3 to TRBJ2-7, with TRBD1 identical over 7 bases. V lost 4 bases to trimming and J lost 4 bases; unmatched junction nucleotides: 4. This CDR3 comprises 13 residues. Germline V lookup: CDR1 SGHTA, CDR2 FQGTGA. CDR3 nucleotides: TGTGCCAGCAGCTCCGAGGGGGCGTACGAGCAGTACTTC. This translates into CASSSEGAYEQYF.

This clonotype was detected ten times or more. The chain combines TRBV4-2 with TRBJ2-7; D is perhaps TRBD1 or TRBD2 (6 bases each). V gave up 4 bases and J gave up 1 base, with 17 bases separating them. Germline V gene lookup returns CDR1 LGHNA and CDR2 YNFKEQ. This CDR3 is 16 amino acids long. CDR3 sequence (DNA): TGTGCCAGCAGCCTTACCGGCCAGGGGACTTCCTACGAGCAGTACTTC. This codes for CASSLTGQGTSYEQYF.

This clonotype was seen repeatedly, ten times or more. The chain employs TRBV5-1 and TRBJ2-1; D perhaps matches TRBD2 (6 bases). The germline V gene has CDR1 SGHRS and CDR2 YFSETQ. V lost 1 base and J lost 8, with 19 bases in between. CDR3 size: 16 residues. For the CDR3, the DNA is TGCGCCAGCAGCTTGTCAACGGCGGGAATGTCATATGAGCAGTTCTTC. Its translation is CASSLSTAGMSYEQFF. Combining the CDR3 with reference TRBV5-1 and TRBJ2-1 gives the whole variable domain KAGVTQTPRYLIKTRGQQVTLSCSPISGHRSVSWYQQTPGQGLQFLFEYFSETQRNKGNFPGRFSGRQFSNSRSEMNVSTLELGDSALYLCASSLSTAGMSYEQFFGPGTRLTVL.

This clonotype has only one observation. A read error may be the cause here, since a much bigger clone is one base away. The chain recombines TRBV15 with TRBJ2-5, with D unclear. This CDR3 is built from 15 residues. The V gene lost 1 base and the J gene lost 5 bases, with 14 bases spanning the gap. Germline CDR1 is LNHNV and CDR2 is YYDKDF (reference sequence). CDR3 nucleotide sequence: TGTGCCACCAGCAGAGGGTTTGGCGCCCATGAGACCCAGTACTTC. It yields the protein CATSRGFGAHETQYF.

This clonotype was picked up many times. The rearrangement joins TRBV7-2 to TRBJ2-5; D ambiguous. This CDR3 has 15 amino acids. The V end was cut by 3 bases, the J end by 5 bases, with 16 bases between. The V gene's germline CDR1 is SGHTA and CDR2 FQGNSA. The CDR3 is CASSFGLGLGETQYF. For the CDR3, the DNA is TGTGCCAGCAGCTTTGGGTTGGGGTTGGGGGAGACCCAGTACTTC.

This clonotype has ten or more counts. The V gene is TRBV29-1, the J gene TRBJ2-5; 14 bases fit TRBD2. The CDR3 spans 19 residues. The germline gives CDR1 SQVTM, CDR2 ANQGSEA. Losses at the gene ends were 2 bases for V and 5 bases for J; bases not matched to a gene: 16. CDR3 protein: CSVEISGFRLAGGLETQYF. CDR3 nucleotides: TGCAGCGTTGAAATTTCAGGGTTTCGACTAGCGGGAGGGCTGGAGACCCAGTACTTC.

The rearrangement uses TRBV15 and TRBJ2-7; TRBD1 agrees at 11 bases. Germline CDR1 LNHNV, CDR2 YYDKDF (reference sequence). V trimming: 8 bases; J trimming: 3 bases; junction bases outside the gene matches: 9. There are 15 residues in the CDR3. This CDR3 is CATAKGGTGGYEQYF. For the CDR3, the DNA is TGTGCCACCGCGAAGGGGGGGACAGGGGGCTACGAGCAGTACTTC.

This chain links TRBV5-5 with TRBJ2-3; a possible D gene is TRBD1 (6 bases). V lost 0 bases, J lost 2 bases, and 10 bases lay in between. The germline V gene encodes CDR1 SGHKS and CDR2 YYEKEE (reference sequence). CDR3 length equals 15 residues. CDR3 amino acids: CASSLAGGDTDTQYF. CDR3 DNA: TGTGCCAGCAGCTTGGCTGGGGGCGACACAGATACGCAGTATTTT.

This clonotype was recorded at least ten times. V gene TRBV5-1 combines with J gene TRBJ2-5; D gene ambiguous. From germline, CDR1 is SGHRS and CDR2 YFSETQ. This CDR3 spans 14 amino acids. V lost 4 bases, J lost 4 bases, and 14 bases lay in between. The CDR3: CASSRTNPAETQYF. In DNA form, the CDR3 reads TGCGCCAGCAGCCGTACCAACCCCGCAGAGACCCAGTACTTC. Together with reference TRBV5-1 and TRBJ2-5, the CDR3 gives the full variable domain: KAGVTQTPRYLIKTRGQQVTLSCSPISGHRSVSWYQQTPGQGLQFLFEYFSETQRNKGNFPGRFSGRQFSNSRSEMNVSTLELGDSALYLCASSRTNPAETQYFGPGTRLLVL.